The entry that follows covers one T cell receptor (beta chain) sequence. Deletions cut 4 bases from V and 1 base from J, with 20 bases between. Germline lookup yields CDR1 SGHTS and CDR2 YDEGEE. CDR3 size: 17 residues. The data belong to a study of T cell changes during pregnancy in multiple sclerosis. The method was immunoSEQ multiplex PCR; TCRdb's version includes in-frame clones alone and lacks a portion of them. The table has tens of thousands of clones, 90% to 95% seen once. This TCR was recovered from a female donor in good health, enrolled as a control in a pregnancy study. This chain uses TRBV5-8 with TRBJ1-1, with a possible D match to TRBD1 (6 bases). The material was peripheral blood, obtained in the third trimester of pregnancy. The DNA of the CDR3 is TGTGCCAGCAGCCGGGGGGCCCGCCTATCTTGGAACACTGAAGCTTTCTTT. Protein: CASSRGARLSWNTEAFF.